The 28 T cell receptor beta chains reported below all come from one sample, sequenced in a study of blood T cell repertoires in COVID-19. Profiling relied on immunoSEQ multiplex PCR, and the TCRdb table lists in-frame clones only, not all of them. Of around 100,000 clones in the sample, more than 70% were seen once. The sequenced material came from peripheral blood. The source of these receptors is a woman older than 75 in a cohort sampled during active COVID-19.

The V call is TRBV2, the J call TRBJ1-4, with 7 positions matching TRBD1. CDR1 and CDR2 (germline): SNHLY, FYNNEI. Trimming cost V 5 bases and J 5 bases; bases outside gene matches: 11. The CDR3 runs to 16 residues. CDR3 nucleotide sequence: TGTGCCAGCAGTCCCTCGGGGACAGCTTCCAATGAAAAACTGTTTTTT. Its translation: CASSPSGTASNEKLFF.

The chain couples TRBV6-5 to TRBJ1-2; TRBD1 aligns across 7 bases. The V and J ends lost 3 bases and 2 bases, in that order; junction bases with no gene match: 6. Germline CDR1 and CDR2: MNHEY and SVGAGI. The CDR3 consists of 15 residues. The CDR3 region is CASSYWDRANYGYTF. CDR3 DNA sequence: TGTGCCAGCAGTTATTGGGACAGAGCCAACTATGGCTACACCTTC.

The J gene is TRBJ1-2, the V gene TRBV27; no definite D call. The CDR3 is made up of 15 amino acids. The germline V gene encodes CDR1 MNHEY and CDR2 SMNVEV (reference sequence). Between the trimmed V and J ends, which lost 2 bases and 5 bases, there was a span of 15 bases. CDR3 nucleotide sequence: TGTGCCAGCAGTTTAGCCGGAAATAGGGAGTATGGCTACACCTTC. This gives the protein CASSLAGNREYGYTF.

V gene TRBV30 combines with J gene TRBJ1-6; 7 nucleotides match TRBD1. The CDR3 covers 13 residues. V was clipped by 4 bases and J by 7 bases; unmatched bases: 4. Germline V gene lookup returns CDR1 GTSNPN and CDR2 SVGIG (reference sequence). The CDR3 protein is CAWTGGLNSPLHF. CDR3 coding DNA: TGTGCCTGGACAGGGGGACTCAATTCACCCCTCCACTTT. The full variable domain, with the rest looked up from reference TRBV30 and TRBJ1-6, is SQTIHQWPATLVQPVGSPLSLECTVEGTSNPNLYWYRQAAGRGLQLLFYSVGIGQISSEVPQNLSASRPQDRQFILSSKKLLLSDSGFYLCAWTGGLNSPLHFGNGTRLTVT.

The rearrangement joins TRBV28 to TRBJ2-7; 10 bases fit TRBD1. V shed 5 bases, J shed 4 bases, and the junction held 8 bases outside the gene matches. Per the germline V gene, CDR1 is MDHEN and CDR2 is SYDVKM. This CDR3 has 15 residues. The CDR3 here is CASSPPGQGSYEQYF. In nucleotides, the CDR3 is TGTGCCAGCAGTCCCCCGGGACAGGGGTCATACGAGCAGTACTTC. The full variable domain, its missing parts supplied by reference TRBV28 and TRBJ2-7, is DVKVTQSSRYLVKRTGEKVFLECVQDMDHENMFWYRQDPGLGLRLIYFSYDVKMKEKGDIPEGYSVSREKKERFSLILESASTNQTSMYLCASSPPGQGSYEQYFGPGTRLTVT.

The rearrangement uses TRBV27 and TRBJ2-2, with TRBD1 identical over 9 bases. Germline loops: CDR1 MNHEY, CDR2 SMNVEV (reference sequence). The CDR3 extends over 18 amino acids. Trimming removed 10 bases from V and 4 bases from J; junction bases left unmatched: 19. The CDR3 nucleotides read TGTGCCATCCACGGGACAGGGAGCCCCCGTCGTACCACCGGGGAGCTGTTTTTT. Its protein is CAIHGTGSPRRTTGELFF.

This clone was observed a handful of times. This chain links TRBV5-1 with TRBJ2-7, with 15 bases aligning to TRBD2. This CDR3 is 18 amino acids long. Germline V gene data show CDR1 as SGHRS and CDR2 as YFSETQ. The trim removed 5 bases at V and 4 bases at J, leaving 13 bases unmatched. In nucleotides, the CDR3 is TGCGCCAGCAGACCCGGGACTAGCGGGAGGCCCGGTTTTTACGAGCAGTACTTC. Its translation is CASRPGTSGRPGFYEQYF.

CDR3: CASSRTGDWGYTF. CDR3 DNA: TGTGCCAGCAGTCGGACAGGGGATTGGGGCTACACCTTC. The genes are TRBV12-3 or TRBV12-4 and TRBJ1-2; TRBD1 agrees at 9 bases. The CDR3 extends over 13 amino acids. J gave up 8 bases and V 5 bases, and 6 bases lay outside the gene matches.

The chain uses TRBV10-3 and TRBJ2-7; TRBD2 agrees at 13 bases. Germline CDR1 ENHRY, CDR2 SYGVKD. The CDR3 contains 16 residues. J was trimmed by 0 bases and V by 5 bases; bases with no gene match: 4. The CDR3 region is CAISSGTSGISYEQYF. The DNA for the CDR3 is TGTGCCATCAGTTCCGGGACTAGCGGGATCTCCTACGAGCAGTACTTC.

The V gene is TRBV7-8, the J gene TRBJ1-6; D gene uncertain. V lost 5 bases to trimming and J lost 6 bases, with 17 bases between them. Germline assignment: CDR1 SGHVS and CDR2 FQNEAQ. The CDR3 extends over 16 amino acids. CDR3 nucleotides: TGTGCCAGCAGCATCCTCCAAGGGAGTACTAATTCACCCCTCCACTTT. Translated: CASSILQGSTNSPLHF.

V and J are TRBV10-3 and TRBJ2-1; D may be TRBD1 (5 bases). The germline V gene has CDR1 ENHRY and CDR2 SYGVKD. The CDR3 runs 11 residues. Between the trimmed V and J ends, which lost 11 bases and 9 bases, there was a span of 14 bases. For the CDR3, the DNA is TGTGCCGTAATGGGGCCCGGTGAGCAGTTCTTC. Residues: CAVMGPGEQFF.

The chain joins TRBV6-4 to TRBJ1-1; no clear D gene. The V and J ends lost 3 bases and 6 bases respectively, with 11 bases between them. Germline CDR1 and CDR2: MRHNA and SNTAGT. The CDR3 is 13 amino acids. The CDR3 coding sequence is TGTGCCAGCAGTGAGACAAGGGAGGCTGAAGCTTTCTTT. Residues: CASSETREAEAFF.

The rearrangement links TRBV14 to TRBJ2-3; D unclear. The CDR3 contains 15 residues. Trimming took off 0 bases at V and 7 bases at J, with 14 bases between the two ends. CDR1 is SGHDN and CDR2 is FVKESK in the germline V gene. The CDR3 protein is CASSQDLGVMNTQYF. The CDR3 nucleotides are TGTGCCAGCAGCCAAGATTTGGGCGTTATGAATACGCAGTATTTT.

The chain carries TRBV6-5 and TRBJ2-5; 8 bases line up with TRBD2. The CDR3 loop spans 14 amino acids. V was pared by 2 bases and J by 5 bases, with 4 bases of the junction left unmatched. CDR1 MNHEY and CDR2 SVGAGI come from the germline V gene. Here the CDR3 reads CASSYSGRGETQYF. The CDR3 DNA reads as TGTGCCAGCAGTTACAGCGGGAGAGGGGAGACCCAGTACTTC.

CDR3 sequence: CASSLSQLSGNTIYF. CDR3 coding DNA: TGCGCCAGCAGCTTGTCACAGCTCTCTGGAAACACCATATATTTT. The chain uses TRBV5-1 and TRBJ1-3, with D unresolved. Germline V lookup: CDR1 SGHRS, CDR2 YFSETQ. The V end was cut by 1 base, the J end by 0 bases, with 8 bases between. This CDR3 region has 15 residues.

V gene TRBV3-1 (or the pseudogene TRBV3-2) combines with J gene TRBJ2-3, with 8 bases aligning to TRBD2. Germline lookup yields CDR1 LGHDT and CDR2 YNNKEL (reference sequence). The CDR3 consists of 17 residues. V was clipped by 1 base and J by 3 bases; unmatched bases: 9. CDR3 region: CASSQVWGLEGTDTQYF. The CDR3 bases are TGTGCCAGCAGCCAAGTGTGGGGACTAGAGGGAACAGATACGCAGTATTTT.

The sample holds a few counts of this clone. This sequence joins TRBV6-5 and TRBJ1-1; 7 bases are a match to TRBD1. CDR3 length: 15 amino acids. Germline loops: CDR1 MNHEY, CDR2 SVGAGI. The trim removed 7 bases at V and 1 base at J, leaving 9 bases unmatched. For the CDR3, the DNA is TGTGCCAGCATCTCACAGGGGATTGGGAACACTGAAGCTTTCTTT. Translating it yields CASISQGIGNTEAFF.

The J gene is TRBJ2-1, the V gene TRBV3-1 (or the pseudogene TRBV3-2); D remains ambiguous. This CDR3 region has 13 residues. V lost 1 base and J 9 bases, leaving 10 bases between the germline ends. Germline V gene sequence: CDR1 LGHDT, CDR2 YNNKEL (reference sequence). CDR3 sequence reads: CASSQVEASEQFF. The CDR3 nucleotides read TGTGCCAGCAGCCAAGTCGAGGCTAGTGAGCAGTTCTTC.

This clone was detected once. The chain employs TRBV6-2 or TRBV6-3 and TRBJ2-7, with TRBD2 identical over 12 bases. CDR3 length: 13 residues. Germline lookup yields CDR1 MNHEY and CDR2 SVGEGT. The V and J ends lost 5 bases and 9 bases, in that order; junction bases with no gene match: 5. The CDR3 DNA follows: TGTGCCAGCAGTCCAGGGACTAGCGGGCGGCAGTACTTC. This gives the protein CASSPGTSGRQYF.

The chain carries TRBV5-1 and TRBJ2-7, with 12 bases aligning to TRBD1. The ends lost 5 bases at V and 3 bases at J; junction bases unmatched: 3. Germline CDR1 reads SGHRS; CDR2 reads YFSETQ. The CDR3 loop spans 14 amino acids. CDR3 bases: TGCGCCAGCAGTGGGACAGGGGGCGTCTACGAGCAGTACTTC. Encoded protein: CASSGTGGVYEQYF.

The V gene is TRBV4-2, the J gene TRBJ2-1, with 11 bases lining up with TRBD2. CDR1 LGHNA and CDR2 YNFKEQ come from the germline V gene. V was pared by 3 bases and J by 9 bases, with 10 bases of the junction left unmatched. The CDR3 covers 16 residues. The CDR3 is CASSHDSGRDFGEQFF. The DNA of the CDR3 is TGTGCCAGCAGCCATGATAGCGGGAGGGATTTCGGTGAGCAGTTCTTC.

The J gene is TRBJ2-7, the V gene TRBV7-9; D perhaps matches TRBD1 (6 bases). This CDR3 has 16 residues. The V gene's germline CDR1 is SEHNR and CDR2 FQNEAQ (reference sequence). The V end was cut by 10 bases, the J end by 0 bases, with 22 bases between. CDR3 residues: CATDGDRQKVSYEQYF. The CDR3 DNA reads TGTGCCACCGACGGAGACAGGCAAAAAGTCTCCTACGAGCAGTACTTC.

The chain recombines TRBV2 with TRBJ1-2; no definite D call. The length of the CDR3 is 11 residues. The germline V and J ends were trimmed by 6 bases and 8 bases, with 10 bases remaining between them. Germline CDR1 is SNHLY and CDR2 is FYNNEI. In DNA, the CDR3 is TGTGCCAGCAGCCCAATAGCGGGCTACACCTTC. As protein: CASSPIAGYTF.

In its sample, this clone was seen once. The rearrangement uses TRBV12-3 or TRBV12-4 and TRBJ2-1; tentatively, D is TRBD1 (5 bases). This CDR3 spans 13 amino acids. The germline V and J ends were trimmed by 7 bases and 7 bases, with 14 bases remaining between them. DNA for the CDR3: TGTGCCAGCACCTCGCAGGGCGCGAATGAGCAGTTCTTC. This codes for CASTSQGANEQFF.

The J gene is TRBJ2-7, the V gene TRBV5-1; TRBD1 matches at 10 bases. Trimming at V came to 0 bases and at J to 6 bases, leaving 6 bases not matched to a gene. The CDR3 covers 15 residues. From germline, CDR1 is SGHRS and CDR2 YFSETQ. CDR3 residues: CASSLVSGQGIEQYF. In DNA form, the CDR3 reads TGCGCCAGCAGCTTGGTCTCGGGACAGGGGATCGAGCAGTACTTC.

CDR3 in DNA: TGTGCCAGTAGTATAGGGCAGGGGGCCGCTGAAGCTTTCTTT. It translates to CASSIGQGAAEAFF. The chain carries TRBV19 and TRBJ1-1; 8 bases align to TRBD1. J was trimmed by 6 bases and V by 1 base; bases with no gene match: 4. The CDR3 runs 14 residues. Germline loops: CDR1 LNHDA, CDR2 SQIVND (reference sequence).

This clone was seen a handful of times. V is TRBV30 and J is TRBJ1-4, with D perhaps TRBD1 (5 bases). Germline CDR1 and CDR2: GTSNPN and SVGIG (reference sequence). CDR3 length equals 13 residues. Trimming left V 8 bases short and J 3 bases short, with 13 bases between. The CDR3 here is CATDQGANEKLFF. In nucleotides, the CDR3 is TGTGCCACAGATCAGGGCGCTAATGAAAAACTGTTTTTT.

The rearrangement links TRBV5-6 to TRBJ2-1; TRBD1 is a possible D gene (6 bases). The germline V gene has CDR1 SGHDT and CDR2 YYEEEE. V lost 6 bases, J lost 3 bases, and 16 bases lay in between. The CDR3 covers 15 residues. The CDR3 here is CASINQGQVYNEQFF. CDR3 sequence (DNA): TGTGCCAGCATCAATCAGGGGCAAGTCTACAATGAGCAGTTCTTC.